This TCR beta chain was recovered during a study of shared clonotypes between healthy human individuals. Genomic DNA from each subset was divided evenly over several immunoSEQ plates. Clones were read by immunoSEQ multiplex PCR, and TCRdb kept only the in-frame ones, dropping some. The sample carries about 2.3 million clones, just over 90% recorded once. General study results and limits: Clonotype sharing among donors was thought likely to change with sequencing depth.

All of the donors resided in Nashville, Tennessee, and each was a Caucasian adult. A word on this clone: Its target is not known.

In germline, CDR1 is ENHRY, CDR2 SYGVKD. J was trimmed by 3 bases and V by 8 bases; bases with no gene match: 5. This CDR3 has 14 residues. The source of this sequence is a young man in good health. Some clones in this sample may be carry-over from other donors' samples. The specimen sequenced was naive CD4+ T cells from PBMCs. Subset defined: CD45RA+ positively selected. The J gene is TRBJ2-2, the V gene TRBV10-3; TRBD2 matches 8 bases. The CDR3 here is CAIPTAGDTGELFF. The DNA for the CDR3 is TGTGCCATCCCTACAGCGGGGGACACCGGGGAGCTGTTTTTT.